The rows below give T cell receptor beta chains drawn from one sample of a study of radiation and T cells in renal cell carcinoma. The data were produced by immunoSEQ multiplex PCR, yet TCRdb's version contains in-frame clones alone and is incomplete. The table has some 80,000 clones, approximately 87% seen once. Source: blood, taken from a patient whose treatment included radiotherapy and nephrectomy. These receptors all stem from an older woman with renal cell carcinoma. The conserved cysteine and the conserved F or W are not part of the CDR3 here. The order of the fields is V gene, D gene, CDR3 length, J gene, CDR3 protein. A D gene is named only where the DNA matches it firmly.

v_call: TRBV21-1; d_call: -; cdr3_length: 12; j_call: TRBJ2-1; cdr3_aa: ASSKVRTYNEQF
v_call: TRBV15; d_call: -; cdr3_length: 13; j_call: TRBJ1-5; cdr3_aa: ATSRDWRENQPQH
v_call: TRBV5-1; d_call: -; cdr3_length: 11; j_call: TRBJ1-2; cdr3_aa: ASSLSENYGYT
v_call: TRBV6-5; d_call: -; cdr3_length: 10; j_call: TRBJ2-3; cdr3_aa: ASRRLGDTQY
v_call: TRBV6-6; d_call: -; cdr3_length: 11; j_call: TRBJ1-1; cdr3_aa: ASTTTGNTEAF
v_call: TRBV19; d_call: -; cdr3_length: 18; j_call: TRBJ2-5; cdr3_aa: ASSKAGLTLATMGVETQY
v_call: TRBV5-4; d_call: -; cdr3_length: 13; j_call: TRBJ1-4; cdr3_aa: ASSGRQDTNEKLF
v_call: TRBV5-5; d_call: -; cdr3_length: 12; j_call: TRBJ2-5; cdr3_aa: ASSLGQNQETQY
v_call: TRBV5-4; d_call: -; cdr3_length: 12; j_call: TRBJ2-7; cdr3_aa: ASSRGGQADEQY
v_call: TRBV6-6; d_call: TRBD1; cdr3_length: 13; j_call: TRBJ1-1; cdr3_aa: ASSYPGQGSTEAF
v_call: TRBV25-1; d_call: TRBD1; cdr3_length: 12; j_call: TRBJ1-4; cdr3_aa: ASRQSDRREKLF
v_call: TRBV25-1; d_call: -; cdr3_length: 10; j_call: TRBJ1-1; cdr3_aa: ASQEGGTEAF
v_call: TRBV28; d_call: TRBD1; cdr3_length: 13; j_call: TRBJ1-2; cdr3_aa: ASSLSRGRIYGYT
v_call: TRBV6-6; d_call: TRBD1; cdr3_length: 13; j_call: TRBJ1-5; cdr3_aa: ASSYPDRSNQPQH
v_call: TRBV9; d_call: -; cdr3_length: 11; j_call: TRBJ1-1; cdr3_aa: ASSVVGDTEAF
v_call: TRBV11-2; d_call: -; cdr3_length: 13; j_call: TRBJ1-6; cdr3_aa: ASSVGWGFDSPLH
v_call: TRBV7-6; d_call: TRBD2; cdr3_length: 16; j_call: TRBJ2-2; cdr3_aa: ASSSALPGTSGSGELF
v_call: TRBV11-3; d_call: TRBD2; cdr3_length: 14; j_call: TRBJ2-1; cdr3_aa: ASSPGGTSGSGEQF
v_call: TRBV5-6; d_call: TRBD1; cdr3_length: 11; j_call: TRBJ1-2; cdr3_aa: ASSTRQGDGYT
v_call: TRBV15; d_call: TRBD2; cdr3_length: 13; j_call: TRBJ2-1; cdr3_aa: ATTTGTSSYNEQF
v_call: TRBV2; d_call: -; cdr3_length: 14; j_call: TRBJ1-4; cdr3_aa: ASSPWGGATNEKLF
v_call: TRBV7-9; d_call: -; cdr3_length: 10; j_call: TRBJ2-7; cdr3_aa: ASSLELSEQY
v_call: TRBV10-3; d_call: -; cdr3_length: 12; j_call: TRBJ2-3; cdr3_aa: AISERGGTDTQY
v_call: TRBV10-2; d_call: TRBD1; cdr3_length: 12; j_call: TRBJ1-1; cdr3_aa: ASTRTGTNTEAF
v_call: TRBV7-6; d_call: -; cdr3_length: 14; j_call: TRBJ2-7; cdr3_aa: ASSLGPGGDGREQY
v_call: TRBV19; d_call: -; cdr3_length: 14; j_call: TRBJ1-3; cdr3_aa: ASSILQGFAGNTIY
v_call: TRBV28; d_call: TRBD1; cdr3_length: 16; j_call: TRBJ2-3; cdr3_aa: ASSPYPGQGEGTDTQY
v_call: TRBV19; d_call: -; cdr3_length: 11; j_call: TRBJ1-1; cdr3_aa: ASSIGVNTEAF
v_call: TRBV2; d_call: -; cdr3_length: 14; j_call: TRBJ1-4; cdr3_aa: ASSEVIGGPNEKLF
v_call: TRBV6-9; d_call: -; cdr3_length: 12; j_call: TRBJ1-1; cdr3_aa: ASRTLDRNTEAF
v_call: TRBV5-5; d_call: -; cdr3_length: 11; j_call: TRBJ2-7; cdr3_aa: ASSLVAQAGQY
v_call: TRBV10-3; d_call: TRBD2; cdr3_length: 13; j_call: TRBJ2-3; cdr3_aa: ATSGLAGVTDTQY
v_call: TRBV10-3; d_call: -; cdr3_length: 11; j_call: TRBJ1-2; cdr3_aa: AISGPDNYGYT
v_call: TRBV6-1; d_call: -; cdr3_length: 12; j_call: TRBJ1-2; cdr3_aa: ASSEGGWLYGYT
v_call: TRBV28; d_call: -; cdr3_length: 13; j_call: TRBJ1-2; cdr3_aa: ASSLAGFANYGYT
v_call: TRBV7-3; d_call: TRBD2; cdr3_length: 13; j_call: TRBJ2-3; cdr3_aa: ASSPSGTSTDTQY
v_call: TRBV7-9; d_call: -; cdr3_length: 13; j_call: TRBJ2-5; cdr3_aa: ASSLDLGDQETQY
v_call: TRBV27; d_call: -; cdr3_length: 13; j_call: TRBJ1-6; cdr3_aa: ASRPRGSYNSPLH
v_call: TRBV19; d_call: TRBD1; cdr3_length: 14; j_call: TRBJ1-5; cdr3_aa: ASSKNRDRGREPQH
v_call: TRBV10-1; d_call: -; cdr3_length: 12; j_call: TRBJ1-2; cdr3_aa: ASSETGTGHGYT
v_call: TRBV7-9; d_call: TRBD1; cdr3_length: 12; j_call: TRBJ1-1; cdr3_aa: ASSTDRGFSEAF